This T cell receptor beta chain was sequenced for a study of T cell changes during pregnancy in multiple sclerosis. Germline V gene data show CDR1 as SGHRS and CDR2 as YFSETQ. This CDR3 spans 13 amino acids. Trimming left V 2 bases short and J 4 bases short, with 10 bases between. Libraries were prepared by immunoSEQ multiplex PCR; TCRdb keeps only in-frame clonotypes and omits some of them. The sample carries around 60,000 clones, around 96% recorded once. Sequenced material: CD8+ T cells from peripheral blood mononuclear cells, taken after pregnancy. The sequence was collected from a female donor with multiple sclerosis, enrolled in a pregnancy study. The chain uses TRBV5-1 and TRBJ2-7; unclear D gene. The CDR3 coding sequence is TGCGCCAGCAGCTTAAGGAGCGATTACGAGCAGTACTTC. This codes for CASSLRSDYEQYF.